This TCR beta chain was observed in a study of graft-versus-host responses after intestinal transplantation (dated by TCRdb to the early 2020s). For context, the study as a whole: Multivisceral, liver-intestinal, or isolated intestinal transplants were received by the recipients. After intestinal transplantation, graft-versus-host and host-versus-graft alloreactive T cell clones in the graft, circulation and bone marrow were tracked using bulk TCR-beta CDR3 sequencing. A peak of at least 4% donor T cells among recipient peripheral blood mononuclear cells was the definition used for donor T cell macrochimerism. To identify alloreactive clones, pre-transplant mixed lymphocyte reaction products were sequenced and then compared with unstimulated pre-transplant donor and recipient T cells. Anti-thymocyte globulin induction was given to all recipients, followed by maintenance tacrolimus and steroids for about 3 years. Of the approximately 24 intestinal transplant recipients enrolled in the cohort, one of whom was a retransplant, a few patients without pretransplant specimens were excluded. Rather than going through the commercial service, samples from a few later patients were sequenced in-house on an Illumina MiSeq and processed with MiXCR.

Library preparation used the immunoSEQ multiplex PCR assay. Adaptive Biotechnologies carried out high-throughput TCR-beta CDR3 sequencing of genomic DNA for most patients. The published analysis was carried out like this. TCR sequencing data for around 20 patients were retrieved from Adaptive's ImmunoSEQ software; a few other patients were processed with MiXCR and VDJtools. CDR3 nucleotide sequences shared between donor and recipient were removed because their origin could not be assigned. To be classed as alloreactive, a clone needed at least 2-fold expansion over unstimulated cells and a minimum CFSE-low frequency of 0.002% (template counts) or 0.001% (read counts). Mappable clones were those detected in sequenced pre-transplant spleen, lymph node, or MLR CFSE-low populations of the donor or recipient. Cumulative frequency of alloreactive clones was calculated as a percentage of all sequences weighted by copy number. The table comes from immuneACCESS by way of TCRdb, which keeps in-frame sequences with V and J called. Part of the clones is missing from these tables; in studies checked, under half for an unresolved V gene and the rest for unknown reasons. V and J calls and clone size follow that table, whereas D and trimming were derived from the DNA. The sample table shows roughly 23,000 clones, and 90% are seen once. The ten top clones hold just under 2% of the sample.

The CDR3 contains 16 residues, cysteine and phenylalanine counted. Only the CDR3 DNA stays, 48 bases, in frame from base 1. In the germline V gene (reference sequence), CDR1 corresponds to SGHAT and CDR2 to FQDESV. V is shortened by 2 bases, J by 0 bases, and the region joining them spans 11 bases. In the case of this clone: No antigen is known for it. No much larger clone is present one base from it, and per-base qualities are unavailable.

Blood samples were collected up to 4 times in the first month after transplant and then at least monthly when available. The paper's findings and limits, for the study overall: In patients with donor T cell macrochimerism, the allografts had high GvH to HvG T cell clonal ratios. The conclusions were limited by the relatively low number and heterogeneity of the intestinal transplant patients. Early after transplant, peak levels of circulating GvH clones were found to be associated with declines in HvG clones. GvH clones were detected in recipient bone marrow, and some of these GvH clones were observed earlier in ileal mucosa or blood, consistent with an intestinal mucosal origin.

The TCR originated in a human patient who received an intestinal transplant, so some T cells may come from the graft donor. The chain links TRBV11-1 with TRBJ2-1; no D gene call is confident. The starting material was PBMCs, obtained approximately 39 days after intestinal transplant. The CDR3 region has the sequence CASSLQTGGSYNEQFF. The DNA sequence is given as TGTGCCAGCAGCTTACAAACTGGCGGCTCCTACAATGAGCAGTTCTTC. Supplemented by the reference TRBV11-1 and TRBJ2-1 proteins around the CDR3, the complete variable domain is EAEVAQSPRYKITEKSQAVAFWCDPISGHATLYWYRQILGQGPELLVQFQDESVVDDSQLPKDRFSAERLKGVDSTLKIQPAELGDSAMYLCASSLQTGGSYNEQFFGPGTRLTVL.